One sample yielded the 20 T cell receptor beta chains listed below, sequenced in a study of blood T cell repertoires in COVID-19. Generated by immunoSEQ multiplex PCR, the TCRdb table keeps only in-frame clones and is missing some. This sample has about half a million clones, with roughly 89% found just once. Sequenced input: peripheral blood. All receptors come from a man younger than 30 with COVID-19, enrolled during active disease.

The V and J genes are TRBV6-5 and TRBJ1-2; D remains unclear. The CDR3 contains 15 residues. The germline CDR1 and CDR2 sequences are MNHEY and SVGAGI. V lost 6 bases, J lost 4 bases, and 18 bases lay in between. CDR3 DNA sequence: TGTGCCAGCAGCCGAGAACACCCCCGGGGCTATGGCTACACCTTC. Translating gives CASSREHPRGYGYTF.

This clone was recorded only once. This rearrangement joins TRBV5-4 to TRBJ2-7, with D perhaps matching TRBD2 (5 bases). The CDR3 runs to 12 residues. V was clipped by 9 bases and J by 5 bases, with 15 bases between them. The germline gives CDR1 SGHNT, CDR2 YYREEE (reference sequence). CDR3 bases: TGTGCCATAGGGTCTCCCGGGGACGAGCAGTACTTC. Amino acids: CAIGSPGDEQYF.

This chain connects TRBV5-6 to TRBJ2-1; a possible D gene is TRBD1 (6 bases). V lost 4 bases, J lost 7 bases, and 15 bases lay in between. Germline lookup yields CDR1 SGHDT and CDR2 YYEEEE. The CDR3 is made up of 14 amino acids. The CDR3 spells CASSIRDTANEQFF. CDR3 DNA sequence: TGTGCCAGCAGCATCCGGGACACAGCTAATGAGCAGTTCTTC. Combining the CDR3 with reference TRBV5-6 and TRBJ2-1 gives the whole variable domain DAGVTQSPTHLIKTRGQQVTLRCSPKSGHDTVSWYQQALGQGPQFIFQYYEEEERQRGNFPDRFSGHQFPNYSSELNVNALLLGDSALYLCASSIRDTANEQFFGPGTRLTVL.

The rearrangement links TRBV7-9 to TRBJ2-2, with 7 bases lining up with TRBD2. Unmatched junction bases numbered 8, after V lost 1 base and J lost 12 bases. Looked up from germline, CDR1 is SEHNR and CDR2 is FQNEAQ (reference sequence). This CDR3 is 14 amino acids long. The chain's CDR3 is CASSLGSGGWKLFF. As DNA, the CDR3 is TGTGCCAGCAGCTTAGGGTCGGGAGGATGGAAGCTGTTTTTT.

The rearrangement uses TRBV5-1 and TRBJ1-1, with no clear D. The CDR3 has 15 residues. Germline V gene lookup returns CDR1 SGHRS and CDR2 YFSETQ. V was pared by 4 bases and J by 1 base, with 14 bases between. This chain's CDR3 is CASSPVVAGNTEAFF. The CDR3 nucleotides are TGCGCCAGCAGCCCGGTGGTTGCGGGGAACACTGAAGCTTTCTTT.

The CDR3 region is CASSTDRGFNQPQHF. Here the CDR3 DNA reads TGTGCCAGTAGTACCGACAGGGGCTTCAATCAGCCCCAGCATTTT. The chain joins TRBV19 to TRBJ1-5; TRBD1 aligns across 8 bases. The CDR3 runs 15 residues. The V and J ends lost 4 bases and 3 bases, in that order; junction bases with no gene match: 5. Germline lookup yields CDR1 LNHDA and CDR2 SQIVND (reference sequence).

This clone occurred once. The rearrangement joins TRBV3-1 (or the pseudogene TRBV3-2) to TRBJ2-1; D is possibly TRBD2 (6 bases). The germline V gene has CDR1 LGHDT and CDR2 YNNKEL (reference sequence). The CDR3 consists of 15 residues. V lost 6 bases and J 7 bases, leaving 19 bases between the germline ends. The DNA for the CDR3 is TGTGCCAGCAGAGCCGCTCAGGGAGGAGGGAATGAGCAGTTCTTC. Residues: CASRAAQGGGNEQFF.

This chain connects TRBV5-1 to TRBJ1-2; D is possibly TRBD1 (6 bases). The ends were cut back, 0 bases at V and 8 bases at J, with 8 bases in the middle. This CDR3 has 12 residues. Germline V lookup: CDR1 SGHRS, CDR2 YFSETQ. This CDR3 reads CASSLAGDGYTF. CDR3 nucleotides: TGCGCCAGCAGCTTGGCAGGGGACGGCTACACCTTC.

CDR3 sequence (DNA): TGTGCCAGCAGCACCGGTACAGGCCAGTTCTTC. The encoded protein is CASSTGTGQFF. The V call is TRBV9, the J call TRBJ2-1, with D maybe TRBD1 (5 bases). CDR1 SGDLS and CDR2 YYNGEE come from the germline V gene. The CDR3 consists of 11 residues. V lost 4 bases and J lost 13, with 12 bases in between.

A single count supports this clone. The chain carries TRBV27 and TRBJ2-7, with 8 bases aligning to TRBD1. V gave up 5 bases and J gave up 4 bases; unmatched junction bases: 10. The CDR3 has 15 amino acids. The germline CDR1 and CDR2 sequences are MNHEY and SMNVEV (reference sequence). CDR3 DNA: TGTGCCAGCAGTCGAGGGACAGGAGGGATTTACGAGCAGTACTTC. Translating it yields CASSRGTGGIYEQYF.

The V and J genes are TRBV18 and TRBJ1-4, with 9 bases identical to TRBD1. CDR3 length equals 16 residues. With 3 bases clipped from V and 3 bases from J, the junction kept 5 bases outside the gene matches. Germline V gives CDR1 KGHSH, CDR2 LQKENI. The CDR3 reads CASSPGQGSANEKLFF. In DNA, the CDR3 is TGTGCCAGCTCACCTGGACAGGGGTCGGCTAATGAAAAACTGTTTTTT.

The V call is TRBV6-5, the J call TRBJ1-3, with 7 bases that match TRBD1. Germline assignment: CDR1 MNHEY and CDR2 SVGAGI. Germline trimming cut 6 bases from V and 2 bases from J; bases unmatched to any gene: 7. This CDR3 contains 15 residues. CDR3 coding DNA: TGTGCCAGCAGGGGGACAGTCCGGACTGGAAACACCATATATTTT. Translated, it gives CASRGTVRTGNTIYF.

The chain employs TRBV3-1 (or the pseudogene TRBV3-2) and TRBJ1-5; D is undetermined. V was clipped by 3 bases and J by 4 bases, with 4 bases between them. The CDR3 consists of 12 residues. Germline assignment: CDR1 LGHDT and CDR2 YNNKEL (reference sequence). The CDR3 DNA follows: TGTGCCAGCAGCCACAATAATCAGCCCCAGCATTTT. Amino acid sequence: CASSHNNQPQHF.

V is TRBV11-2 and J is TRBJ2-1; 8 bases align to TRBD2. Germline V gene lookup returns CDR1 SGHAT and CDR2 FQNNGV. There are 16 residues in the CDR3. Trimming at V came to 0 bases and at J to 6 bases, leaving 7 bases not matched to a gene. This CDR3 reads CASSLEGGRTFNEQFF. CDR3 in DNA: TGTGCCAGCAGCTTAGAGGGCGGGAGGACTTTCAATGAGCAGTTCTTC.

The V and J genes are TRBV7-9 and TRBJ2-5; 12 nucleotides agree with TRBD2. Losses at the gene ends were 3 bases for V and 8 bases for J; bases not matched to a gene: 10. Germline CDR1 is SEHNR and CDR2 is FQNEAQ (reference sequence). The CDR3 spans 16 residues. The CDR3: CASSFGLAGTKRTQYF. CDR3 coding DNA: TGTGCCAGCAGCTTCGGACTAGCGGGGACCAAAAGAACCCAGTACTTC.

In regard to this clone: The identical CDR3 is also encoded by other nucleotide sequences in the sample. The CDR3 is CASTRDRGVGYTF. For the CDR3, the DNA is TGTGCCAGCACCCGGGACAGGGGAGTTGGCTACACCTTC. This chain joins TRBV14 and TRBJ1-2; the match to TRBD1 covers 10 bases. The CDR3 has 13 residues. Germline values: CDR1 SGHDN, CDR2 FVKESK. V was pared by 7 bases and J by 7 bases, with 6 bases of the junction left unmatched.

The CDR3 loop reads CASSQDMAGVGETQYF. The CDR3 DNA sequence: TGTGCCAGCAGCCAAGATATGGCGGGAGTAGGGGAGACCCAGTACTTC. This rearrangement joins TRBV3-1 (or the pseudogene TRBV3-2) to TRBJ2-5; 7 bases match TRBD2. V was pared by 0 bases and J by 5 bases, with 9 bases of the junction left unmatched. The CDR3 contains 16 residues. Germline CDR1 LGHDT, CDR2 YNNKEL (reference sequence).

This clone was seen only a few times. The chain combines TRBV24-1 with TRBJ1-5; D not resolved. With 6 bases removed from V and 5 bases from J, the gap between germline ends came to 13 bases. In germline, CDR1 is KGHDR, CDR2 SFDVKD. This CDR3 spans 14 amino acids. DNA for the CDR3: TGTGCCACCAGTTCCTCTGGAGCCTATCAGCCCCAGCATTTT. Translated, it gives CATSSSGAYQPQHF.

This clone showed up just once. V usage is TRBV5-1 and J usage is TRBJ2-2; D possibly corresponds to TRBD2 (5 bases). Trimming removed 0 bases from V and 4 bases from J, with 10 bases in between. This CDR3 spans 15 amino acids. Germline values: CDR1 SGHRS, CDR2 YFSETQ. The chain's CDR3 is CASSLVEVITGELFF. The CDR3 region has the DNA TGCGCCAGCAGCTTGGTGGAGGTTATCACCGGGGAGCTGTTTTTT.

The chain has TRBV6-6 and TRBJ2-1; 7 nucleotides line up with TRBD2. This CDR3 contains 15 residues. Germline CDR1 MNHNY, CDR2 SVGAGI (reference sequence). V shed 5 bases and J 8 bases; nucleotides not matched to a gene: 12. The CDR3 nucleotides read TGTGCCAGCAGTCCCGGCGGGGGACGGCTCGATGAGCAGTTCTTC. As protein: CASSPGGGRLDEQFF.